The 24 T cell receptor beta chains below were found in one sample sequenced in a study of CD8 T cells in Susac syndrome. An input of about 0.45 to 1 ug of RNA was subjected to reverse transcription using random hexamers. MiXCR, applied by TCRdb to the immunoSEQ multiplex PCR reads, yields one record per CDR3 protein. The sample has around 45,000 distinct CDR3 sequences, under 95% seen once; the top ten hold around 0.53%. The sequenced sample consisted of CD8+ T cells from PBMCs. These receptors were obtained from a human donor in good health.

This chain joins TRBV7-9 and TRBJ2-1; 9 bases fit TRBD2. Trimming removed 0 bases from V and 7 bases from J; junction bases left unmatched: 4. Germline lookup yields CDR1 SEHNR and CDR2 FQNEAQ (reference sequence). This CDR3 spans 15 amino acids. This CDR3 is CASSLALAGINEQFF. In nucleotides, the CDR3 is TGTGCCAGCAGCTTAGCGCTAGCGGGAATAAATGAGCAGTTCTTC.

V and J are TRBV29-1 and TRBJ1-1; D gene unclear. V lost 1 base and J lost 5, with 8 bases in between. Per germline, CDR1 SQVTM and CDR2 ANQGSEA. This CDR3 is 12 amino acids long. CDR3 bases: TGCAGCGTTGAAGCGAGGTGGACTGAAGCTTTCTTT. Translation: CSVEARWTEAFF.

The chain carries TRBV2 and TRBJ2-1; possible D gene TRBD2, 5 bases. Germline CDR1 and CDR2: SNHLY and FYNNEI. The V gene lost 10 bases and the J gene lost 5 bases, with 15 bases spanning the gap. The CDR3 extends over 13 amino acids. The CDR3 protein is CATLPGLHNEQFF. Here the CDR3 DNA reads TGTGCCACCCTCCCCGGACTGCACAATGAGCAGTTCTTC.

This rearrangement joins TRBV15 to TRBJ1-2, with D possibly TRBD1 on 6 matching bases. CDR3 length: 14 amino acids. The germline gives CDR1 LNHNV, CDR2 YYDKDF (reference sequence). The germline V and J ends were trimmed by 3 bases and 2 bases, with 10 bases remaining between them. The CDR3 protein is CATSSAGANYGYTF. The CDR3 nucleotides are TGTGCCACCAGCAGCGCAGGGGCCAACTATGGCTACACCTTC.

The chain has TRBV5-6 and TRBJ2-7; TRBD1 agrees at 8 bases. CDR3 length equals 14 residues. Trimming cost V 6 bases and J 2 bases; bases outside gene matches: 7. The germline gives CDR1 SGHDT, CDR2 YYEEEE. The CDR3 loop reads CASNRQGNTYEQYF. The CDR3 DNA reads as TGTGCCAGCAACAGACAGGGGAACACCTACGAGCAGTACTTC.

The V and J genes are TRBV6-1 and TRBJ1-1; a possible D gene is TRBD1 (6 bases). The ends were cut back, 1 base at V and 5 bases at J, with 14 bases in the middle. This CDR3 spans 15 amino acids. Germline CDR1 reads MNHNS; CDR2 reads SASEGT. The CDR3 DNA is TGTGCCAGCAGTGAAGAACGGCAGGGGTGGACTGAAGCTTTCTTT. This translates into CASSEERQGWTEAFF.

Only one count was recorded for this clonotype. This chain connects TRBV4-1 to TRBJ2-2; perhaps TRBD1 as D (5 bases). This CDR3 comprises 16 residues. Trimming cost V 1 base and J 1 base, with 10 bases left between them. Germline V gives CDR1 MGHRA, CDR2 YSYEKL. CDR3 sequence (DNA): TGCGCCAGCAGCCAAGTAGGTGGACAGAACACCGGGGAGCTGTTTTTT. This codes for CASSQVGGQNTGELFF.

The V and J genes are TRBV19 and TRBJ2-2, with 12 bases aligning to TRBD2. Per germline, CDR1 LNHDA and CDR2 SQIVND (reference sequence). The V segment lost 0 bases and the J segment 6 bases; nucleotides outside the gene matches: 8. The CDR3 length is 18 residues. CDR3 residues: CASSIDLRLAGESGELFF. The CDR3 DNA sequence: TGTGCCAGTAGTATAGACCTCCGACTAGCGGGAGAGTCCGGGGAGCTGTTTTTT.

This CDR3 is CATSTRTGQETQYF. For the CDR3, the DNA is TGTGCCACCAGCACACGGACAGGCCAAGAGACCCAGTACTTC. The V and J genes are TRBV15 and TRBJ2-5, with 7 bases identical to TRBD1. The germline V gene has CDR1 LNHNV and CDR2 YYDKDF (reference sequence). This CDR3 has 14 residues. V shed 4 bases and J 1 base; nucleotides not matched to a gene: 3.

V and J are TRBV14 and TRBJ2-7; 15 bases map to TRBD2. J was trimmed by 6 bases and V by 5 bases; bases with no gene match: 5. Germline V gene lookup returns CDR1 SGHDN and CDR2 FVKESK. This CDR3 is built from 15 residues. CDR3 protein: CASSAGLAGGSEQYF. The CDR3 DNA reads as TGTGCCAGCAGCGCGGGACTAGCGGGAGGATCCGAGCAGTACTTC.

The chain employs TRBV12-3 or TRBV12-4 and TRBJ2-2, with D unresolved. V lost 2 bases to trimming and J lost 3 bases, with 4 bases between them. The CDR3 is 13 residues long. The CDR3 loop is CASSLTHTGELFF. The CDR3 region has the DNA TGTGCCAGCAGTTTAACTCACACCGGGGAGCTGTTTTTT.

This rearrangement joins TRBV2 to TRBJ2-2; TRBD2 agrees at 9 bases. The germline gives CDR1 SNHLY, CDR2 FYNNEI. The CDR3 loop spans 18 amino acids. J lost 1 base, V lost 3 bases, and 9 bases had no gene match. As DNA, the CDR3 is TGTGCCAGCAGTGACGCCATCCTAGCGGGGATGAACACCGGGGAGCTGTTTTTT. Its translation: CASSDAILAGMNTGELFF.

The J gene is TRBJ2-1, the V gene TRBV6-4; D is unresolved. Germline loops: CDR1 MRHNA, CDR2 SNTAGT. Trimming shortened V by 5 bases and J by 10 bases, and 9 bases separated the two germline ends. This CDR3 has 11 residues. Here the CDR3 DNA reads TGTGCCAGCAGTCCGTTTGGCGAGCAGTTCTTC. Translated: CASSPFGEQFF.

The V call is TRBV15, the J call TRBJ2-7; no firm D call. Germline V gene sequence: CDR1 LNHNV, CDR2 YYDKDF (reference sequence). V dropped 6 bases and J dropped 6 bases, with 9 bases sitting between them. The CDR3 is made up of 11 amino acids. The CDR3 loop reads CATREGSEQYF. Written as DNA, the CDR3 is TGTGCCACCAGGGAAGGATCCGAGCAGTACTTC.

The rearrangement joins TRBV29-1 to TRBJ2-2; 8 bases map to TRBD1. Germline V gene lookup returns CDR1 SQVTM and CDR2 ANQGSEA. J lost 1 base, V lost 0 bases, and 4 bases had no gene match. The CDR3 length is 16 residues. As DNA, the CDR3 is TGCAGCGTTGAAGATAGGGGGACAGGGAACACCGGGGAGCTGTTTTTT. Translating gives CSVEDRGTGNTGELFF.

The genes are TRBV6-6 and TRBJ1-2; D might be TRBD1 (5 bases). V lost 2 bases and J 3 bases, leaving 10 bases between the germline ends. CDR3 size: 14 residues. The germline V gene encodes CDR1 MNHNY and CDR2 SVGAGI (reference sequence). This CDR3 reads CASSYPGDYYGYTF. CDR3 nucleotides: TGTGCCAGCAGTTACCCGGGGGACTACTATGGCTACACCTTC.

The rearrangement uses TRBV9 and TRBJ1-2, with 8 bases identical to TRBD1. Germline CDR1 reads SGDLS; CDR2 reads YYNGEE. The CDR3 extends over 14 amino acids. Trimming at V came to 4 bases and at J to 6 bases, leaving 8 bases not matched to a gene. This CDR3 is CASSPRQGRDGYTF. CDR3 nucleotides: TGTGCCAGCAGCCCCCGACAGGGGAGGGATGGCTACACCTTC.

The chain is built from TRBV27 and TRBJ2-1, with 7 positions matching TRBD2. V shed 2 bases and J 3 bases; nucleotides not matched to a gene: 4. Germline V gene lookup returns CDR1 MNHEY and CDR2 SMNVEV (reference sequence). The CDR3 loop spans 15 amino acids. The CDR3 loop reads CASSLGRANYNEQFF. The DNA for the CDR3 is TGTGCCAGCAGTTTAGGGAGGGCCAACTACAATGAGCAGTTCTTC.

The chain couples TRBV6-4 to TRBJ2-6, with D perhaps given as TRBD1 or TRBD2 (5 bases each). The CDR3 sequence is 16 residues long. Germline lookup yields CDR1 MRHNA and CDR2 SNTAGT. The V and J ends lost 3 bases and 3 bases respectively, with 12 bases between them. The CDR3 DNA follows: TGTGCCAGCAGTGATGGCAGGGAGATTGGGGCCAACGTCCTGACTTTC. Its translation: CASSDGREIGANVLTF.

The chain recombines TRBV6-6 with TRBJ1-1; D gene unclear. CDR3 length: 13 amino acids. Germline V gene sequence: CDR1 MNHNY, CDR2 SVGAGI (reference sequence). Trimming pared 2 bases from V and 3 bases from J, leaving 7 bases between. This CDR3 reads CASSYEGYTEAFF. In DNA form, the CDR3 reads TGTGCCAGCAGTTACGAGGGTTACACTGAAGCTTTCTTT.

The chain employs TRBV12-3 or TRBV12-4 and TRBJ2-7, with D perhaps matching TRBD2 (5 bases). V lost 3 bases to trimming and J lost 6 bases, with 12 bases between them. The CDR3 has 13 amino acids. The CDR3 loop reads CASSFGQSGEQYF. The DNA for the CDR3 is TGTGCCAGCAGTTTTGGTCAAAGCGGCGAGCAGTACTTC.

The chain's CDR3 is CASSLAGDPNEQFF. The CDR3 region has the DNA TGTGCCAGCAGTTTAGCGGGAGACCCCAATGAGCAGTTCTTC. The chain carries TRBV28 and TRBJ2-1, with TRBD2 matching 7 bases. Trimming took 2 bases from V and 6 from J; bases not matched to a gene: 4. The CDR3 is made up of 14 amino acids. Per the germline V gene, CDR1 is MDHEN and CDR2 is SYDVKM.

The chain has TRBV6-6 and TRBJ2-5; TRBD2 might be the D (6 bases). The V end lost 10 bases, the J end lost 1 base, and 10 bases lay between the germline ends. Germline V gene sequence: CDR1 MNHNY, CDR2 SVGAGI (reference sequence). The CDR3 length is 12 residues. CDR3 DNA: TGTGCCACCCGGGGACTCCAAGAGACCCAGTACTTC. It encodes CATRGLQETQYF.

The rearrangement uses TRBV9 and TRBJ2-3; D perhaps matches TRBD2 (6 bases). Trimming cost V 0 bases and J 4 bases, with 9 bases left between them. Germline CDR1 reads SGDLS; CDR2 reads YYNGEE. The CDR3 has 14 amino acids. The CDR3 spells CASSVGGRPDTQYF. The CDR3, as DNA: TGTGCCAGCAGCGTAGGGGGGAGGCCAGATACGCAGTATTTT.